This T cell receptor (beta chain) was obtained from a study of blood T cell repertoires in COVID-19. The overall study: Italy, Spain and the United States were the sources of the convalescent and acute COVID-19 samples. Sources were T cells, B-cell-depleted T cells, or PBMCs; the material itself was cDNA or gDNA.

Looked up from germline, CDR1 is MNHEY and CDR2 is SVGEGT. Trimming removed 6 bases from V and 0 bases from J; junction bases left unmatched: 9. The CDR3 contains 17 residues. Authors' processing steps: Researchers report that nucleated cell counts were estimated from reference gene primer amplification. Repertoires were generated with immunoSEQ multiplex PCR, while TCRdb's copy carries only in-frame clones and drops some. V and J calls and clone size follow that table, whereas D and trimming were derived from the DNA. Of more than 80,000 clones in the sample, 65% to 75% were seen once. This receptor was taken from a human donor with acute or convalescent COVID-19. The donor label of this sample is uncertain. The specimen sequenced was peripheral blood. V and J are TRBV6-2 or TRBV6-3 and TRBJ2-2; 8 bases line up with TRBD1. The CDR3 is CASSSNAGGANTGELFF. The DNA of the CDR3 is TGTGCCAGCAGCTCTAATGCAGGGGGCGCGAACACCGGGGAGCTGTTTTTT.